This T cell receptor (beta chain) was recovered during a study of blood T cell repertoires in COVID-19. Overall study context: The United States, Italy and Spain provided the acute and convalescent COVID-19 samples. PBMCs, B-cell-depleted T cells, or T cells provided the cDNA or gDNA that made up the material.

This clone was counted once. In germline, CDR1 is SGHTA, CDR2 FQGNSA. The CDR3 contains 14 residues. V shed 5 bases and J 4 bases; nucleotides not matched to a gene: 6. Original handling: Reference gene primers were amplified, and this amplification served to estimate nucleated cell counts. Profiling relied on immunoSEQ multiplex PCR, and the TCRdb table lists in-frame clones only, not all of them. Clone size and V and J calls were adopted from that table, with D and trimming inferred from the DNA. This sample has approximately 260,000 clones, with 75% to 90% found just once. This receptor was identified in a human donor in a cohort sampled during active COVID-19. The rearrangement links TRBV7-2 to TRBJ1-2, with 8 nucleotides matching TRBD1. The source material was peripheral blood. The CDR3: CASSPSTGGYGYTF. The DNA of the CDR3 is TGTGCCAGCAGCCCGTCCACAGGGGGCTATGGCTACACCTTC.